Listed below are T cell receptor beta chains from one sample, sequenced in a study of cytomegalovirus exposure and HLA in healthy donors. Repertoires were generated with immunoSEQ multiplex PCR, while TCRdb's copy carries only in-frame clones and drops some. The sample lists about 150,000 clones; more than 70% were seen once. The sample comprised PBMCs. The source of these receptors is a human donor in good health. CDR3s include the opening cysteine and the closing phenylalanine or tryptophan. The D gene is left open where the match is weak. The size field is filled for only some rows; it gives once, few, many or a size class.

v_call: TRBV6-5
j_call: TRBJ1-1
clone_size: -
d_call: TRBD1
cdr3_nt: TGTGCCAGCAGAAGGGACAGAGCGAACACTGAAGCTTTCTTT
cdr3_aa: CASRRDRANTEAFF

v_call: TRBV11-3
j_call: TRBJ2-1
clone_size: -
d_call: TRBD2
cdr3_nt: TGTGCCAGCAGCCCCGGACTAGCGGGAGGGCCAGCGGCGGATGAGCAGTTCTTC
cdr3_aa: CASSPGLAGGPAADEQFF

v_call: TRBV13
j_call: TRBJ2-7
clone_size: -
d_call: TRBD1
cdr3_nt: TGTGCCAGCAGCTCAGGACAGGGCTGGTCCTACGAGCAGTACTTC
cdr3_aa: CASSSGQGWSYEQYF

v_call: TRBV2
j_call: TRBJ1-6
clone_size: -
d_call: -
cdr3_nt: TGTGCCAGCAGTCCGTATAATTCACCCCTCCACTTT
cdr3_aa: CASSPYNSPLHF

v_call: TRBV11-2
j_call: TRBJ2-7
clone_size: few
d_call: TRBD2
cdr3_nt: TGTGCCAGCAGCTTAGTAAAGCGGGGGGGGGTCTACGAGCAGTACTTC
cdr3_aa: CASSLVKRGGVYEQYF

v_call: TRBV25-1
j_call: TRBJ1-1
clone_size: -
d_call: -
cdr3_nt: TGTGCCAGCAGTGGTCCAACAGTGAACACTGAAGCTTTCTTT
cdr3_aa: CASSGPTVNTEAFF

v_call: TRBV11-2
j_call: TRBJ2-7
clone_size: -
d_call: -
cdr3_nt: TGTGCCAGCAGCTTAGATCTAAGAAGCGGCGAGCAGTACTTC
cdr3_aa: CASSLDLRSGEQYF

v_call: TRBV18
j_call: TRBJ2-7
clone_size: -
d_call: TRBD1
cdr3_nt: TGTGCCAGCTCACCCGTGCAGGGGGCGCTTAGGGAGCAGTACTTC
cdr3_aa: CASSPVQGALREQYF

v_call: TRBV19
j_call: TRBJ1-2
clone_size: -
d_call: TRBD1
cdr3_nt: TGTGCCAGTAGTATTTCGAAGTCAGGGGGCAACTATGGCTACACCTTC
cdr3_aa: CASSISKSGGNYGYTF

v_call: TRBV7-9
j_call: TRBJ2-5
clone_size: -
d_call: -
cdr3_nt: TGTGCCAGCAGCCCGCATATCGGGGGATACCAAGAGACCCAGTACTTC
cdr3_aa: CASSPHIGGYQETQYF

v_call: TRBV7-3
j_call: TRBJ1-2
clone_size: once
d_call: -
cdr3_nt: TGTGCCAGCAGCTTAATGGGAGGAGAAGGTGGCTACACCTTC
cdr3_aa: CASSLMGGEGGYTF

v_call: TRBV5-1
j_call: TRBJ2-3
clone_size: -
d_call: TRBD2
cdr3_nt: TGCGCCAGCAGCCCGGGGGCGGGGGGACTCACAGATACGCAGTATTTT
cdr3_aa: CASSPGAGGLTDTQYF

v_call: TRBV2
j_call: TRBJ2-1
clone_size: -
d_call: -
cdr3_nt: TGTGCCAGCAGTCAGGAGGGGGAGCAGTTCTTC
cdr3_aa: CASSQEGEQFF

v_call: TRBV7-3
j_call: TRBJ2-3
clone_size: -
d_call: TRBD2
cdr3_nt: TGTGCCAGCAGCCCCGAGGGACTAGCGGGGGGACCGCAGTATTTT
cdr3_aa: CASSPEGLAGGPQYF

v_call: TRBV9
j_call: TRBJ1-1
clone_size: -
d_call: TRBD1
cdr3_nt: TGTGCCAGCAGCTCCGGACAGGGGAGTTTCACTGAAGCTTTCTTT
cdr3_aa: CASSSGQGSFTEAFF

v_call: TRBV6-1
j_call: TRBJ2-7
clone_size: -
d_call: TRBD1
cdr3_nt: TGTGCCAGCAGGGGACAGGGGTCCGTCTACGAGCAGTACTTC
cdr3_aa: CASRGQGSVYEQYF